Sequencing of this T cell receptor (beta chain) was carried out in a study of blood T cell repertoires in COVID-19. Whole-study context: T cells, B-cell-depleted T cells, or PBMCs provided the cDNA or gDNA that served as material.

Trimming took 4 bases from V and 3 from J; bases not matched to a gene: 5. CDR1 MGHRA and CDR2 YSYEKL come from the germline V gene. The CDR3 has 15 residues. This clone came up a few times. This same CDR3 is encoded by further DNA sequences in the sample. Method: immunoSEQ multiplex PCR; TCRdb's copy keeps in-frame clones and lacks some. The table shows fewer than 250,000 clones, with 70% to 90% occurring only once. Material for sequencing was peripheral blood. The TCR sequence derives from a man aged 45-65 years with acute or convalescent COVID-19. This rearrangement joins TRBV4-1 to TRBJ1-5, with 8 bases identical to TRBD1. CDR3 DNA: TGCGCCAGCAGCCCGAGACAGGGGTCCAATCAGCCCCAGCATTTT. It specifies CASSPRQGSNQPQHF.